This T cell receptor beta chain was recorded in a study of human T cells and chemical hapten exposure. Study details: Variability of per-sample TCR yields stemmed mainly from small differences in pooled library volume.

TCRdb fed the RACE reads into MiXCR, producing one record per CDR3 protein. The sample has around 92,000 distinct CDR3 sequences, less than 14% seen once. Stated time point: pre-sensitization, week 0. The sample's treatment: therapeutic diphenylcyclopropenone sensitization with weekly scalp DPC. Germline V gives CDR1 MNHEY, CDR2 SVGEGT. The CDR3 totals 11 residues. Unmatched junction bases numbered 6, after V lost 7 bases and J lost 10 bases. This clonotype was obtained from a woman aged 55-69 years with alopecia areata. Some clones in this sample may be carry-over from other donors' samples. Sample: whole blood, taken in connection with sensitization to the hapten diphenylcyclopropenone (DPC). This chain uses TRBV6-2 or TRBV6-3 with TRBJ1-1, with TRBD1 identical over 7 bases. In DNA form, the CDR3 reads TGTGCCAGCACCCACCAGGGGGGAGCTTTCTTT. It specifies CASTHQGGAFF.